A selection of T cell receptor beta chains follows, all from one sample in a study of cytomegalovirus exposure and HLA in healthy donors. Assay: immunoSEQ multiplex PCR; the TCRdb copy retains only in-frame clones and omits some. The table has some 250,000 clones, 90% seen once. What was sequenced was PBMCs. These receptors all come from a woman between 25 and 40 years old in good health and CMV-seronegative. Both conserved end residues are part of each CDR3. The D gene is left open where the match is weak. Rows give clone size only sometimes, using once, few, many, or a class for an expanded clone.

>TRBJ2-3|TRBV4-3|.|.
TGCGCCAGCAGCCAGGAGCTGGGGTCCACAGATACGCAGTATTTT
CASSQELGSTDTQYF
>TRBJ2-6|TRBV27|.|.
TGTGCCAGCAGCCCTAGGGGGTCGGGGGCCAACGTCCTGACTTTC
CASSPRGSGANVLTF
>TRBJ2-5|TRBV5-1|.|.
TGCGCCAGCAGCTTAGGGCGGGAACTACAAGAGACCCAGTACTTC
CASSLGRELQETQYF
>TRBJ2-3|TRBV7-6|.|.
TGTGCCAGCACCCGAGGGGGATCACGAGCAGATACGCAGTATTTT
CASTRGGSRADTQYF
>TRBJ2-7|TRBV2|.|.
TGTGCCAGCAGTGAACTCTCCTCGGAGCAGTACTTC
CASSELSSEQYF
>TRBJ2-3|TRBV4-1|.|once
TGCGCCAGCAGCCAAGGTTCGGTGGTCGATACGCAGTATTTT
CASSQGSVVDTQYF
>TRBJ2-2|TRBV7-6|.|once
TGTGCCAGCAGCGCGGTTCAACAGAACCCCGGGGAGCTGTTTTTT
CASSAVQQNPGELFF
>TRBJ2-1|TRBV9|TRBD2|.
TGTGCCAGCAGCACTCCTAGCGGGAGTAGCTACAATGAGCAGTTCTTC
CASSTPSGSSYNEQFF
>TRBJ2-2|TRBV5-6|.|.
TGTGCCAGCAGCTTAACCCTTACCGGGGAGCTGTTTTTT
CASSLTLTGELFF
>TRBJ2-7|TRBV6-6|.|.
TGTGCCAGCAGTTACTCGGAGTACGAGCAGTACTTC
CASSYSEYEQYF
>TRBJ2-2|TRBV28|.|once
TGTGCCAGCAGTTTCGGGGACACGAACACCGGGGAGCTGTTTTTT
CASSFGDTNTGELFF
>TRBJ1-2|TRBV5-5|.|.
TGTGCCAGCAGCTTGGCCGCGACCGGGACATATGGCTACACCTTC
CASSLAATGTYGYTF
>TRBJ2-7|TRBV10-3|TRBD1|.
TGTGCCATCAGTGCCGGGACAGGGGGCGCCTACGAGCAGTACTTC
CAISAGTGGAYEQYF
>TRBJ2-3|TRBV5-1|.|once
TGCGCCAGCAGCTTGGCCGGGGCTAGCACAGATACGCAGTATTTT
CASSLAGASTDTQYF
>TRBJ2-2|TRBV29-1|.|.
TGCAGCATTGACAGGAACACCGGGGAGCTGTTTTTT
CSIDRNTGELFF
>TRBJ2-7|TRBV12-5|.|.
TGTGCTAGTGGCCCCATGGGTCGATCCTACGAGCAGTACTTC
CASGPMGRSYEQYF
>TRBJ2-1|TRBV28|.|.
TGTGCCAGCAGTTCTCCGGGGGCAGGTGTCGATGAGCAGTTCTTC
CASSSPGAGVDEQFF
>TRBJ2-1|TRBV4-3|.|.
TGCGCCAGCAGCCAAGACCAGGACGCCTACAATGAGCAGTTCTTC
CASSQDQDAYNEQFF
>TRBJ1-2|TRBV6-4|TRBD1|few
TGTGCCAGCAGTGACACGGACAGGGGTGATGGCTACACCTTC
CASSDTDRGDGYTF
>TRBJ1-5|TRBV7-2|.|.
TGTGCCAGCAGCCCACCGGACCATCAGCCCCAGCATTTT
CASSPPDHQPQHF
>TRBJ2-1|TRBV9|TRBD2|.
TGTGCCAGCAGCGTAGGAAGCGGGATAGGGAATGAGCAGTTCTTC
CASSVGSGIGNEQFF
>TRBJ2-2|TRBV9|.|.
TGTGCCAGCAGCGTAGAAGGGGTGAACACCGGGGAGCTGTTTTTT
CASSVEGVNTGELFF
>TRBJ2-3|TRBV27|.|.
TGTGCCAGCAGTCGGACAGCCTCTAGCACAGATACGCAGTATTTT
CASSRTASSTDTQYF
>TRBJ1-1|TRBV19|TRBD1|few
TGTGCCAGTAGACCGGGACAGGGGAACACTGAAGCTTTCTTT
CASRPGQGNTEAFF
>TRBJ1-2|TRBV28|.|once
TGTGCCAGCAGTACAGGAAAGTTCGGCTACACCTTC
CASSTGKFGYTF
>TRBJ2-1|TRBV29-1|.|.
TGCAGCGTCGAAACGGACGGATACAATGAGCAGTTCTTC
CSVETDGYNEQFF
>TRBJ2-3|TRBV6-6|TRBD2|.
TGTGCCAGCAGTGCCGGGACTAGCGGGAGGGTATCCCATTTT
CASSAGTSGRVSHF